This passage covers 11 T cell receptor beta chains from one sample sequenced in a study of post-analysis software for immune sequencing data. cDNA libraries of TCR beta carried unique molecular identifiers. One entry per CDR3 protein results from TCRdb running MiXCR on the PCR reads. The sample consists of 600,000 to 750,000 distinct CDR3 sequences, 55% to 70% of them appearing once. These receptors are not linked to any known antigen. General study findings and limits: Controls had lower frequencies than patients of five or six TRBV segments, which included TRBV5-6, TRBV5-1 and TRBV20-1.

The sample taken for sequencing was blood. These TCRs come from a girl aged 2-10 years with multiple sclerosis.

V gene TRBV7-9 combines with J gene TRBJ2-6, with 8 bases identical to TRBD1. The CDR3 has 15 amino acids. Per the germline V gene, CDR1 is SEHNR and CDR2 is FQNEAQ (reference sequence). V was clipped by 5 bases and J by 6 bases; unmatched bases: 6. CDR3 protein: CASSRTGGKANVLTF. The CDR3 DNA is TGTGCCAGCAGCCGTACAGGGGGGAAGGCCAACGTCCTGACTTTC.

The CDR3 is CSARDETTGQPQHF. The CDR3 region has the DNA TGCAGTGCTAGAGATGAAACCACAGGTCAGCCCCAGCATTTT. The chain carries TRBV20-1 and TRBJ1-5; a weak D match, TRBD1 (5 bases). The CDR3 loop spans 14 amino acids. V lost 0 bases, J lost 6 bases, and 12 bases lay in between. Germline CDR1 reads DFQATT; CDR2 reads SNEGSKA (reference sequence).

The genes are TRBV7-2 and TRBJ2-5, with 13 bases identical to TRBD2. The CDR3 is 16 amino acids. V lost 6 bases, J lost 1 base, and 5 bases stayed unmatched. Germline-derived CDR1 and CDR2 are SGHTA and FQGNSA. The CDR3 here is CASRTGLAGAQETQYF. For the CDR3, the DNA is TGTGCCAGCAGGACCGGACTAGCGGGGGCCCAAGAGACCCAGTACTTC.

The CDR3 here is CSANPGQGNTEAFF. The DNA of the CDR3 is TGCAGTGCTAATCCGGGACAGGGGAACACTGAAGCTTTCTTT. V usage is TRBV20-1 and J usage is TRBJ1-1; the match to TRBD1 covers 9 bases. This CDR3 contains 14 residues. The V gene end was trimmed by 4 bases and the J gene end by 1 base; junction bases not matched to a gene: 4. From germline, CDR1 is DFQATT and CDR2 SNEGSKA (reference sequence).

This clonotype appeared a few times. The chain joins TRBV4-3 to TRBJ2-7; the match to TRBD1 covers 7 bases. Germline CDR1 is LGHNA and CDR2 is YSLEER. The CDR3 loop spans 16 amino acids. The junction had 11 bases not matched to a gene; V was cut back by 3 bases and J by 3 bases. CDR3 DNA sequence: TGCGCCAGCAGCCAGGCCCCTCGGGACAGCAGCTACGAGCAGTACTTC. Residues: CASSQAPRDSSYEQYF.

This clonotype was seen just once. The rearrangement uses TRBV18 and TRBJ1-2; D ambiguous. This CDR3 has 15 residues. The V and J ends lost 3 bases and 5 bases respectively, with 16 bases between them. CDR1 KGHSH and CDR2 LQKENI come from the germline V gene. The CDR3 reads CASSPREALGYGYTF. The CDR3 nucleotides read TGTGCCAGCTCACCTAGGGAGGCCCTCGGGTATGGCTACACCTTC.

This clonotype was seen once. The chain employs TRBV5-1 and TRBJ2-1, with TRBD2 matching over 8 bases. Germline values: CDR1 SGHRS, CDR2 YFSETQ. After removal of 3 bases from V and 4 bases from J, the junction contained 9 bases not matched to a gene. This CDR3 has 16 residues. CDR3 amino acids: CASSSAGDGTYNEQFF. In DNA, the CDR3 is TGCGCCAGCAGCTCAGCGGGAGATGGGACTTACAATGAGCAGTTCTTC.

The chain's CDR3 is CASSPLKGGGSDEQFF. DNA for the CDR3: TGTGCCAGCTCACCTCTCAAGGGGGGAGGGAGCGATGAGCAGTTCTTC. J is TRBJ2-1 and V is TRBV18; D might be TRBD2 (7 bases). CDR1 is KGHSH, CDR2 LQKENI, per germline. V lost 3 bases, J lost 8 bases, and 20 bases lay in between. The length of the CDR3 is 16 residues.

V gene TRBV7-9 combines with J gene TRBJ2-3, with a tentative D call TRBD2 (6 bases). The CDR3 is made up of 16 amino acids. Germline CDR1 and CDR2: SEHNR and FQNEAQ (reference sequence). Trimming took 3 bases from V and 3 from J, leaving 16 bases between them. The CDR3 here is CASSFRGTGVTDTQYF. CDR3 sequence (DNA): TGTGCCAGCAGCTTCAGAGGGACGGGGGTAACAGATACGCAGTATTTT.

The chain employs TRBV29-1 and TRBJ2-1; D remains ambiguous. Looked up from germline, CDR1 is SQVTM and CDR2 is ANQGSEA. Trimming took off 2 bases at V and 5 bases at J, with 4 bases between the two ends. This CDR3 comprises 11 residues. The CDR3 region has the DNA TGCAGCGTTGAAAGGAACAATGAGCAGTTCTTC. Protein product: CSVERNNEQFF.

V usage is TRBV5-1 and J usage is TRBJ2-6, with D possibly TRBD2 on 5 matching bases. CDR3 length equals 16 residues. CDR1 and CDR2 from the germline V gene are SGHRS and YFSETQ. V shed 1 base and J shed 0 bases, with 8 bases lying between them. CDR3 in amino acids: CASSLSGISGANVLTF. CDR3 bases: TGCGCCAGCAGCTTGTCGGGGATCTCTGGGGCCAACGTCCTGACTTTC.